This T cell receptor beta chain derives from a study of shared clonotypes between healthy human individuals (dated by TCRdb to about 2020). Background on the whole study: The cohort included three men and a couple of women between 18 and 49 years of age. Per donor, three plates each were used for CD4 naive and CD4 memory, two for CD8 naive, and one for CD8 memory. To estimate repertoire size and how much clonotype sharing occurs between individuals, the study deeply sequenced the blood TCR repertoires of about five healthy adults. Libraries were prepared and TCR repertoires were sequenced by different laboratories using diverse techniques, in order to increase sequencing depth and limit assay-specific biases. Per donor, leukapheresis produced somewhere between about 0.94 and 9 billion PBMCs. General study outcomes and caveats: Even with the large sequencing depth, rarefaction of the sorted-subset datasets indicated that sequencing was incomplete. The small number of donors limited the genetic and exposure-history diversity represented. Across a few donors, roughly 5.4% of naive CD4, roughly 3.5% of naive CD8, roughly 2.3% of memory CD4, and about 0.44% of memory CD8 clonotypes were shared. Based on pairwise subsampling, the degree of clonotype sharing among donors was expected to be affected by sequencing depth. Naive subsets generally had larger estimated clonotype richness than memory subsets did. Higher generation probabilities were observed for clonotypes shared by all four sorted-subset donors than for non-shared clonotypes. Only blood was sampled, and tissue TCR repertoires likely differ from those in blood.

According to the germline V gene, CDR1 reads MNHEY and CDR2 reads SVGAGI. The CDR3 covers 15 residues, taking in both the cysteine and the phenylalanine. The entry retains the CDR3 DNA only, 45 bases that are in frame from base 1. Cut back by 5 bases and 6 bases, the V and J ends lie 16 bases apart. A note on this clone: This receptor's antigen is unknown. It has no much larger one-base neighbor in the sample; base qualities were not kept.

CD8 naive samples were CD45RO-negative cells positively selected for CCR7, giving a CD45RA+CCR7+ population that excluded TemRA cells. Healthy HIV-negative adults with no recently reported acute infections or vaccinations were included as donors. Only Caucasian adults living in Nashville, Tennessee, USA were represented among the donors. Blood was collected by leukapheresis, and PBMCs were isolated by Ficoll-Histopaque density gradient centrifugation and then cryopreserved in liquid nitrogen vapor phase. Analytical flow cytometry was used to check the purity and quantity of each magnetically sorted T cell population. Each sorted fraction had its genomic DNA isolated and then quantified by UV absorbance on a Nanodrop 2000c. TCR CDR3 regions were amplified from genomic DNA by multiplex PCR using the deep immunoSEQ assay. Genomic DNA extracted from each cell subset was distributed evenly over all wells of several immunoSEQ 96-well plates, and each plate served as one replicate. For sorted subsets, roughly 200 ng of genomic DNA, equivalent to 25,000 to 35,000 T cell genomes, went into each replicate PCR. The purified libraries were quantified using a Qubit 3.0 fluorometer, sized with a Bioanalyzer 2100, and then quantified again using the KAPA Library Quantification kit. Each immunoSEQ 96-well plate was sequenced on its own single-read 150-cycle Illumina NextSeq 550 flow cell. Processing in the source paper ran as follows. Because the immunoSEQ output included only junctional sequences and no quality scores, the filtering could not be the same as the filtering used for full-length reads. To assign V/J genes and CDR3, sequences were annotated using PyIR, a Python wrapper for IgBLAST v1.9, with IMGT germline references. Any read was removed if the V/J assignment was weak (E-value above 1e-6), the CDR3 was missing, or the read contained stop codons, out-of-frame junctions, or ambiguous translated residues. V3J clonotypes were defined as sequences sharing an identical inferred V gene, J gene, and CDR3 amino acid sequence. Percentage overlap between repertoires was calculated by dividing the number of shared unique clonotypes by the size of the smaller repertoire. Three approaches were used to assess repertoire richness: RTK rarefaction, the Chao1 estimator, and Recon v2.1 estimates of unobserved clonotypes. OLGA was used to compute generation probabilities for all TCRbeta clonotypes that the gDNA method yielded from a handful of donors. Held by TCRdb, this immuneACCESS table contains in-frame sequences only and omits some clones. Under half of the omission traces to an unresolved V gene where checked; the cause of the rest is unknown. The DNA gave D and trimming, while V, J and clone size come from that table. The table for this sample lists 2 million to 2.5 million clones; 90% to 95% of them were counted only once. Around 1.7% of the sample goes to the ten largest clones.

The clonotype comes from a man younger than 30 in good health. Some clones in this sample may be carry-over from other donors' samples. What was sequenced was naive CD8+ T cells from PBMCs. This specimen's cell subset or site label, per the study, means: CD45RA+CCR7+. The chain joins TRBV6-5 to TRBJ2-2; the best D guess is TRBD1, with 6 bases matching. For the CDR3, the sequence is CASSPLPQGSGELFF. The base sequence is TGTGCCAGCAGTCCACTACCGCAGGGGTCCGGGGAGCTGTTTTTT.